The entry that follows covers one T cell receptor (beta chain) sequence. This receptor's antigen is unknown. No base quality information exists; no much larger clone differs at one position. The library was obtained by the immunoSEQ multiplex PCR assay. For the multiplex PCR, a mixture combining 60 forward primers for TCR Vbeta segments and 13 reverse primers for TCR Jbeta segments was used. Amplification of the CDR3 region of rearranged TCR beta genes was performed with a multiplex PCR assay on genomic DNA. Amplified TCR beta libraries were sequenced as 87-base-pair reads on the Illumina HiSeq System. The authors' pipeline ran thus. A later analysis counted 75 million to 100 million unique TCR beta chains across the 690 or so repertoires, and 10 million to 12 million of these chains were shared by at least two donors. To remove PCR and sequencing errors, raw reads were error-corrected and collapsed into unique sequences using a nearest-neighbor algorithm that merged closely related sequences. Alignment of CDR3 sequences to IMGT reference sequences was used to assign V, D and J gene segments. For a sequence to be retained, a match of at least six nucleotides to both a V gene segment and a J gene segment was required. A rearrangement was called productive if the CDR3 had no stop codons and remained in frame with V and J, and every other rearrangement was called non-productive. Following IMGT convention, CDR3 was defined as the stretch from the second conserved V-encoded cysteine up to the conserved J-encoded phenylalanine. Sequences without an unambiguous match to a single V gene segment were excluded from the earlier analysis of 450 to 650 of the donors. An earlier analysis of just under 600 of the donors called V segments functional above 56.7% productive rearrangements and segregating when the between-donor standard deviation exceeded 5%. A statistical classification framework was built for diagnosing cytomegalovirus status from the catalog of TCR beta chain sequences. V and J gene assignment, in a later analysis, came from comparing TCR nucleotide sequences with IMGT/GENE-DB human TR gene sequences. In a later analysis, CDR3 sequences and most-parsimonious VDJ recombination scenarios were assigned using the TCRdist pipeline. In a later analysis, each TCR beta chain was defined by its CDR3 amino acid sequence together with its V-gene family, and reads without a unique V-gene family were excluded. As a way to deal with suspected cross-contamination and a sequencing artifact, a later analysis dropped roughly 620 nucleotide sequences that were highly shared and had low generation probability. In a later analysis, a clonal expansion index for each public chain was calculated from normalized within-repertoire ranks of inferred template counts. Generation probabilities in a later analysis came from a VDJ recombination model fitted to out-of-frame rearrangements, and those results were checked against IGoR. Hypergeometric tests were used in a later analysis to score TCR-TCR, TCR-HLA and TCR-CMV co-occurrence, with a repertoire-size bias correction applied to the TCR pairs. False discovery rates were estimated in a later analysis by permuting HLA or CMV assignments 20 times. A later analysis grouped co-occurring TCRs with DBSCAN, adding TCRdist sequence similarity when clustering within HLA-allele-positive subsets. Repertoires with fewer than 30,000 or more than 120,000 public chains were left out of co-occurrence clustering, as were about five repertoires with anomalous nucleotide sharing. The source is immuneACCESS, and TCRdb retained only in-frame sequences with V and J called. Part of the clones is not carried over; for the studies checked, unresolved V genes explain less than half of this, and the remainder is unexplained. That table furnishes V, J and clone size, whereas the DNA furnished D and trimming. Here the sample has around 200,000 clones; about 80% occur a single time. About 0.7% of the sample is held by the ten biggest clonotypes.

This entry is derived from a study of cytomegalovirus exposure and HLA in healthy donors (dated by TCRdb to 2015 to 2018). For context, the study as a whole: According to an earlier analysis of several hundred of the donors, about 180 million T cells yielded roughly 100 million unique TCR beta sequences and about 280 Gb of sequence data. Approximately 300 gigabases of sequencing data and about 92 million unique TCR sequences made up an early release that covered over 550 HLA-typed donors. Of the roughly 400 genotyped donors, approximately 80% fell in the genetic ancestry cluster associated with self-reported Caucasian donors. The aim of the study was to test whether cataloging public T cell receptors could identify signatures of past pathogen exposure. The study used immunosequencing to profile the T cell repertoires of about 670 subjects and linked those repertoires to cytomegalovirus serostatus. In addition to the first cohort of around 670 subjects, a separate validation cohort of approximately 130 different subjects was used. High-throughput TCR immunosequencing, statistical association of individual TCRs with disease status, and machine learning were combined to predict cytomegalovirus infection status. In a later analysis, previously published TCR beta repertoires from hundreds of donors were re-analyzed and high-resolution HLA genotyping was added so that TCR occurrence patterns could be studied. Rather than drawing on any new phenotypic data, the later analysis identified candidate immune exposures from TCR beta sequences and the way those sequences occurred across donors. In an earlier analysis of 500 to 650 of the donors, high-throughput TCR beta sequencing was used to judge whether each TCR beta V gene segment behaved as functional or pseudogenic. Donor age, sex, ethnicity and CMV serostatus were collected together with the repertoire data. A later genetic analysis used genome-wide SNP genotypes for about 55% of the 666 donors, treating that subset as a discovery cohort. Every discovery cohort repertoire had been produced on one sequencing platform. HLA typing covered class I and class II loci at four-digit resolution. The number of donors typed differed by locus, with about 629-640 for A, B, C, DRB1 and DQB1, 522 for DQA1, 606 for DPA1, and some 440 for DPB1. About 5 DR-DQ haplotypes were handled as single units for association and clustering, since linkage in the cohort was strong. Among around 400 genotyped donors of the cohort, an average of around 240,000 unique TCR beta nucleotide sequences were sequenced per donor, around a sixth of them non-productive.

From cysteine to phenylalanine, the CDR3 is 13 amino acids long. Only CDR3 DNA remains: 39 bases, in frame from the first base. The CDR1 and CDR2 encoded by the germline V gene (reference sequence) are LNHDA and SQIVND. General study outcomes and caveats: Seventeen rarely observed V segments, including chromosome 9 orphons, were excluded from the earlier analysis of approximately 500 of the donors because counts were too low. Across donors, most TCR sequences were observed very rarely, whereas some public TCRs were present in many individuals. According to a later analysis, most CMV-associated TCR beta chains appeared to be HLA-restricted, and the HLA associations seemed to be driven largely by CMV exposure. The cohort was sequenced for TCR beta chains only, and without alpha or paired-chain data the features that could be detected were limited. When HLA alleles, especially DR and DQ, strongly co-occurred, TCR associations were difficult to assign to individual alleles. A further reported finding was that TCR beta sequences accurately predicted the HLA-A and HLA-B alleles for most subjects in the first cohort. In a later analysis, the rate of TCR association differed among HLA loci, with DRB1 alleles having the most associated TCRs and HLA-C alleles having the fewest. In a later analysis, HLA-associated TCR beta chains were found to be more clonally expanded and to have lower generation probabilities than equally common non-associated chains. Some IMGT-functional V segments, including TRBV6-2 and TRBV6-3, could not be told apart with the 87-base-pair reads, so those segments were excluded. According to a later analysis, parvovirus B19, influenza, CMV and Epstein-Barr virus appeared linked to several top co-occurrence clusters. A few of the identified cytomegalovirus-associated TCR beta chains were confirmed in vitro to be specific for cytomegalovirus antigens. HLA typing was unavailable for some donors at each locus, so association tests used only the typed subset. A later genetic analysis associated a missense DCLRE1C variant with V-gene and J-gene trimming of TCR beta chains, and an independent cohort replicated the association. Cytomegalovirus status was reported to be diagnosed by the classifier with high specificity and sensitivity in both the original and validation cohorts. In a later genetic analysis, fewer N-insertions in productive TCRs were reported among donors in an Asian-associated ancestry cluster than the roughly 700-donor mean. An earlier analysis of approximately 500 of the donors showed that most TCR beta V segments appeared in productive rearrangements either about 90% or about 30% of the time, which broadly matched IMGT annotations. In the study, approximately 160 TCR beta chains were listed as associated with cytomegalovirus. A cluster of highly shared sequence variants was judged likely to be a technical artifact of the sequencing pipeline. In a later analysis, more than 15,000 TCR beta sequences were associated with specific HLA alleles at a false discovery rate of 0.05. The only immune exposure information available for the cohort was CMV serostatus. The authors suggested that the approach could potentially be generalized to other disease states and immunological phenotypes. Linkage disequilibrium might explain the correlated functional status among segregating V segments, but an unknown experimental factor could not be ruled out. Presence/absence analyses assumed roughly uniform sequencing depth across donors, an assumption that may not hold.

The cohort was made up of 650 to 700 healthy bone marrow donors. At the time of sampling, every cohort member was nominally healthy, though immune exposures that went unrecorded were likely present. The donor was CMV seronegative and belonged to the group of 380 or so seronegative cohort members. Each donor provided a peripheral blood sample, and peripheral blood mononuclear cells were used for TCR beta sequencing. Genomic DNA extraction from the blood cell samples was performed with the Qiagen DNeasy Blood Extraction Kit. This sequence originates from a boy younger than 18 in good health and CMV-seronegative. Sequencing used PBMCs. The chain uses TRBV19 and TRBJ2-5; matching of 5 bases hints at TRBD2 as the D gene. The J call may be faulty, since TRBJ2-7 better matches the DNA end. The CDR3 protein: CASSSGLTYEQYF. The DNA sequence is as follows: TGTGCCAGTAGTAGCGGGCTTACCTACGAGCAGTACTTC.